These 30 T cell receptor beta chains share one sample of origin, sequenced in a study of cytomegalovirus exposure and HLA in healthy donors (dated by TCRdb to the late 2010s). Libraries were made using the immunoSEQ multiplex PCR assay. The multiplex PCR relied on a mix of 60 forward primers for TCR Vbeta segments and 13 reverse primers for TCR Jbeta segments. TCRdb mirrors the immuneACCESS table, restricted to in-frame sequences. Some clones are absent from its copies; in checked studies, under half trace to an unresolved V gene, and the reason for the others is unknown. The sample table holds over 150,000 clones, of which about four fifths were seen once. 2% to 3% of the sample comes from the top ten. The material sequenced was PBMCs. These receptors were taken from a male donor in good health and CMV-seronegative.

The chain combines TRBV7-9 with TRBJ2-1; the D gene is possibly TRBD2 (5 bases). The V end was cut by 5 bases, the J end by 10 bases, with 21 bases between. This CDR3 is 15 amino acids long. Looked up from germline, CDR1 is SEHNR and CDR2 is FQNEAQ (reference sequence). The DNA of the CDR3 is TGTGCCAGCAGCCACCGGGTGGGCCCGGGATGGGAGCAGTTCTTC. Amino acid sequence: CASSHRVGPGWEQFF.

The CDR3 protein is CASSLENAGVTGNTIYF. CDR3 nucleotides: TGTGCCAGCAGCTTAGAAAACGCAGGGGTTACTGGAAACACCATATATTTT. The rearrangement joins TRBV7-9 to TRBJ1-3, with a tentative D call TRBD1 (6 bases). Per the germline V gene, CDR1 is SEHNR and CDR2 is FQNEAQ (reference sequence). The V and J ends lost 1 base and 2 bases respectively, with 15 bases between them. CDR3 length equals 17 residues.

The V and J genes are TRBV6-6 and TRBJ2-7; 11 bases align to TRBD1. There are 14 residues in the CDR3. CDR1 is MNHNY, CDR2 SVGAGI, per germline (reference sequence). Trimming at V came to 6 bases and at J to 5 bases, leaving 6 bases not matched to a gene. The DNA for the CDR3 is TGTGCCAGCAGCTACCGGGACAGGGGGGACGAGCAGTACTTC. Its protein is CASSYRDRGDEQYF.

This clone occurred a few times. The chain joins TRBV6-5 to TRBJ2-1; TRBD2 matches 10 bases. The length of the CDR3 is 15 residues. V was clipped by 6 bases and J by 2 bases; unmatched bases: 4. Germline CDR1 and CDR2: MNHEY and SVGAGI. The CDR3 spells CASSYTSGTYNEQFF. CDR3 DNA: TGTGCCAGCAGCTACACTAGCGGGACCTACAATGAGCAGTTCTTC.

The chain couples TRBV7-3 to TRBJ2-5, with a weak D call TRBD1 (5 bases). CDR1 and CDR2 from the germline V gene are SGHTA and FQGTGA. Trimming took off 8 bases at V and 5 bases at J, with 15 bases between the two ends. The CDR3 consists of 13 residues. The CDR3: CASAQEGVETQYF. The DNA for the CDR3 is TGTGCCAGCGCCCAGGAAGGGGTCGAGACCCAGTACTTC. Looking up the rest from reference TRBV7-3 and TRBJ2-5 gives the full variable domain: GAGVSQTPSNKVTEKGKYVELRCDPISGHTALYWYRQSLGQGPEFLIYFQGTGAADDSGLPNDRFFAVRPEGSVSTLKIQRTERGDSAVYLCASAQEGVETQYFGPGTRLLVL.

V and J are TRBV5-1 and TRBJ2-2, with D perhaps matching TRBD2 (6 bases). CDR1 is SGHRS and CDR2 is YFSETQ in the germline V gene. This CDR3 spans 15 amino acids. V was pared by 0 bases and J by 7 bases, with 13 bases between. This CDR3 reads CASSLGLASLGELFF. The CDR3 DNA is TGCGCCAGCAGCTTGGGCCTAGCGAGTCTCGGGGAGCTGTTTTTT.

The genes are TRBV18 and TRBJ2-2, with TRBD1 matching over 7 bases. CDR1 and CDR2 from the germline V gene are KGHSH and LQKENI. The CDR3 consists of 15 residues. V trimming: 4 bases; J trimming: 1 base; junction bases outside the gene matches: 3. The CDR3 sequence is CASSQGTVNTGELFF. The CDR3 DNA sequence: TGTGCCAGCTCACAGGGGACAGTGAACACCGGGGAGCTGTTTTTT.

This clone was recorded a few times. The V and J genes are TRBV7-2 and TRBJ2-5; D perhaps matches TRBD1 (6 bases). The CDR3 length is 16 residues. Germline assignment: CDR1 SGHTA and CDR2 FQGNSA. The germline V and J ends were trimmed by 1 base and 5 bases, with 17 bases remaining between them. The CDR3 DNA reads TGTGCCAGCAGCTTAGAGAATACAGGGCGCGGGGAGACCCAGTACTTC. This gives the protein CASSLENTGRGETQYF. Together with reference TRBV7-2 and TRBJ2-5, the CDR3 gives the full variable domain: GAGVSQSPSNKVTEKGKDVELRCDPISGHTALYWYRQSLGQGLEFLIYFQGNSAPDKSGLPSDRFSAERTGGSVSTLTIQRTQQEDSAVYLCASSLENTGRGETQYFGPGTRLLVL.

The gene calls are TRBV14 and TRBJ2-7, with TRBD1 matching over 7 bases. This CDR3 comprises 15 residues. The J segment lost 4 bases and the V segment lost 2 bases, leaving 8 bases of the junction unmatched. Germline CDR1 is SGHDN and CDR2 is FVKESK. CDR3 bases: TGTGCCAGCAGCCAACACCGGGACAGATTATACGAGCAGTACTTC. Its translation is CASSQHRDRLYEQYF.

The rearrangement joins TRBV7-2 to TRBJ1-3; D is ambiguous. The V end was cut by 2 bases, the J end by 3 bases, with 8 bases between. The CDR3 has 14 amino acids. Germline lookup yields CDR1 SGHTA and CDR2 FQGNSA. The CDR3 coding sequence is TGTGCCAGCAGCTTAAACCTACGTGGAAACACCATATATTTT. Protein sequence: CASSLNLRGNTIYF.

This clone turned up a few times. The rearrangement joins TRBV19 to TRBJ1-5, with 9 bases matching TRBD1. J was trimmed by 6 bases and V by 5 bases; bases with no gene match: 5. This CDR3 spans 14 amino acids. Germline CDR1 reads LNHDA; CDR2 reads SQIVND (reference sequence). In nucleotides, the CDR3 is TGTGCCAGTAGTTTAACAGGGGGCTTTCAGCCCCAGCATTTT. This codes for CASSLTGGFQPQHF.

The gene calls are TRBV6-5 and TRBJ2-7, with 9 bases that match TRBD1. Losses at the gene ends were 2 bases for V and 6 bases for J; bases not matched to a gene: 8. The V gene's germline CDR1 is MNHEY and CDR2 SVGAGI. This CDR3 contains 15 residues. The CDR3 nucleotides are TGTGCCAGCAGTTACCCCTCGGACAGGGGTAGCGAGCAGTACTTC. Translated, it gives CASSYPSDRGSEQYF.

The chain carries TRBV4-3 and TRBJ2-3, with 8 bases fitting TRBD1. The V segment lost 2 bases and the J segment 6 bases; nucleotides outside the gene matches: 13. CDR1 and CDR2 from the germline V gene are LGHNA and YSLEER. CDR3 size: 17 residues. CDR3 amino acids: CASSQIGQGARSDTQYF. The CDR3 nucleotides are TGCGCCAGCAGCCAAATAGGGCAGGGGGCGAGATCGGATACGCAGTATTTT.

The chain employs TRBV10-1 and TRBJ1-3, with D tentatively TRBD1 (6 bases). Trimming stripped 2 bases from V and 3 bases from J, with 17 bases between. The germline CDR1 and CDR2 sequences are WNHNN and SYGVQD (reference sequence). This CDR3 region has 17 residues. The CDR3 coding sequence is TGCGCCAGCAGTGAGGAGGGGGGGCAGGGAGGTGGAAACACCATATATTTT. Residues: CASSEEGGQGGGNTIYF.

The J gene is TRBJ2-5, the V gene TRBV9, with D maybe TRBD1 (6 bases). Germline values: CDR1 SGDLS, CDR2 YYNGEE. CDR3 size: 13 residues. Trimming took off 7 bases at V and 2 bases at J, with 12 bases between the two ends. This CDR3 is CASQTGPQETQYF. The CDR3 DNA sequence: TGTGCCAGCCAGACAGGCCCACAAGAGACCCAGTACTTC.

V and J are TRBV7-3 and TRBJ2-1, with 11 bases that match TRBD2. V was pared by 1 base and J by 9 bases, with 2 bases of the junction left unmatched. The CDR3 has 14 residues. Germline CDR1 and CDR2: SGHTA and FQGTGA. The CDR3 sequence: CASSLKLAGGEQFF. In nucleotides, the CDR3 is TGTGCCAGCAGCTTAAAGCTAGCGGGAGGTGAGCAGTTCTTC.

The chain has TRBV2 and TRBJ1-1; 9 bases align to TRBD1. Germline-derived CDR1 and CDR2 are SNHLY and FYNNEI. The CDR3 is 13 amino acids. V lost 3 bases and J lost 13; bases outside the gene matches: 9. The CDR3 here is CASSELRDRAGFF. CDR3 DNA: TGTGCCAGCAGTGAGCTCCGGGACAGGGCGGGTTTCTTT.

DNA of the CDR3: TGTGCCAGCAGTAAGACAGCGTTTACTAACTATGGCTACACCTTC. Its protein product is CASSKTAFTNYGYTF. The V and J genes are TRBV6-1 and TRBJ1-2, with D maybe TRBD1 (5 bases). Germline V CDR1 and CDR2: MNHNS, SASEGT. This CDR3 spans 15 amino acids. Trimming stripped 5 bases from V and 0 bases from J, with 13 bases between.

CDR3 DNA: TGCAGCGTTGAAGGCGCAGCGGGGGGTAGCAAAAACATTCAGTACTTC. Translated, it gives CSVEGAAGGSKNIQYF. The gene calls are TRBV29-1 and TRBJ2-4; 9 bases are shared with TRBD2. The CDR3 spans 16 residues. The ends lost 1 base at V and 3 bases at J; junction bases unmatched: 7. Germline V gene sequence: CDR1 SQVTM, CDR2 ANQGSEA.

This chain connects TRBV30 to TRBJ1-2; tentatively, D is TRBD1 (5 bases). The V end lost 1 base, the J end lost 2 bases, and 11 bases lay between the germline ends. Germline lookup yields CDR1 GTSNPN and CDR2 SVGIG (reference sequence). The CDR3 spans 14 residues. The CDR3 sequence: CAWSEFTGNYGYTF. Here the CDR3 DNA reads TGTGCCTGGAGTGAATTTACAGGCAACTATGGCTACACCTTC. The full variable domain, its missing parts supplied by reference TRBV30 and TRBJ1-2, is SQTIHQWPATLVQPVGSPLSLECTVEGTSNPNLYWYRQAAGRGLQLLFYSVGIGQISSEVPQNLSASRPQDRQFILSSKKLLLSDSGFYLCAWSEFTGNYGYTFGSGTRLTVV.

Only one count was recorded for this clone. The chain joins TRBV7-2 to TRBJ2-3; 9 bases align to TRBD2. The CDR3 runs 16 residues. V lost 1 base, J lost 4 bases, and 6 bases stayed unmatched. Germline CDR1 reads SGHTA; CDR2 reads FQGNSA. The CDR3 DNA reads TGTGCCAGCAGCTTAGGGGGTAGCGGGAGCGCAGATACGCAGTATTTT. Its protein is CASSLGGSGSADTQYF. The full variable domain, rest sourced from reference TRBV7-2 and TRBJ2-3, is GAGVSQSPSNKVTEKGKDVELRCDPISGHTALYWYRQSLGQGLEFLIYFQGNSAPDKSGLPSDRFSAERTGGSVSTLTIQRTQQEDSAVYLCASSLGGSGSADTQYFGPGTRLTVL.

As concerns this clone: The junction shows a germline mismatch at one end, possibly a read error. J is TRBJ1-2 and V is TRBV2, with TRBD1 matching 7 bases. Germline-derived CDR1 and CDR2 are SNHLY and FYNNEI. This CDR3 has 13 residues. The DNA of the CDR3 is TGTGCCAGCAGTATGACAGGGAACTATGGCTACCCCTTC. Translating gives CASSMTGNYGYPF.

This rearrangement joins TRBV28 to TRBJ1-2; D may be TRBD1 (5 bases). V was pared by 8 bases and J by 7 bases, with 14 bases between. Per the germline V gene, CDR1 is MDHEN and CDR2 is SYDVKM. The CDR3 length is 12 residues. CDR3 sequence: CASRDFTGGYTF. As DNA, the CDR3 is TGTGCCAGCCGGGACTTTACAGGTGGCTACACCTTC.

CDR3 DNA: TGTGCCAGCAGTTACGGCCATGGCCCAGGGGAGCAGTACTTC. Translation: CASSYGHGPGEQYF. The chain employs TRBV6-5 and TRBJ2-7; weak D call: TRBD1 (5 bases). This CDR3 spans 14 amino acids. Germline values: CDR1 MNHEY, CDR2 SVGAGI. V was clipped by 2 bases and J by 7 bases, with 15 bases between them.

This chain links TRBV7-2 with TRBJ2-7, with 11 nucleotides matching TRBD2. The CDR3 has 14 amino acids. J was trimmed by 6 bases and V by 5 bases; bases with no gene match: 6. The germline CDR1 and CDR2 sequences are SGHTA and FQGNSA. CDR3 nucleotides: TGTGCCAGCAGCGTACTAGCGGGGGTGGCCGAGCAGTACTTC. Translating it yields CASSVLAGVAEQYF.

The V gene is TRBV5-4, the J gene TRBJ2-2; 11 positions agree with TRBD2. The CDR3 is 17 residues long. The V segment lost 0 bases and the J segment 1 base; nucleotides outside the gene matches: 2. Germline CDR1 reads SGHNT; CDR2 reads YYREEE (reference sequence). CDR3 protein: CASSLAGLAGNTGELFF. The DNA of the CDR3 is TGTGCCAGCAGCTTGGCCGGACTAGCGGGGAACACCGGGGAGCTGTTTTTT.

The chain couples TRBV27 to TRBJ1-2; 8 nucleotides align to TRBD1. The CDR3 has 14 residues. Germline CDR1 and CDR2: MNHEY and SMNVEV (reference sequence). V lost 6 bases, J lost 3 bases, and 6 bases stayed unmatched. CDR3 sequence reads: CASSPGTGYYGYTF. CDR3 coding DNA: TGTGCCAGCAGCCCCGGGACAGGTTACTATGGCTACACCTTC.

A single count supports this clone. A junction boundary mismatches the germline segment, possibly from a read error. V and J are TRBV13 and TRBJ2-1; 11 bases fit TRBD2. Germline V CDR1 and CDR2: PRHDT, FYEKMQ (reference sequence). This CDR3 comprises 15 residues. The CDR3 loop reads CAGSRRTSGYNEQFF. CDR3 coding DNA: TGTGCCGGCAGCCGCAGGACTAGCGGGTACAATGAGCAGTTCTTC. Based on the CDR3 plus reference TRBV13 and TRBJ2-1, the full variable domain is AAGVIQSPRHLIKEKRETATLKCYPIPRHDTVYWYQQGPGQDPQFLISFYEKMQSDKGSIPDRFSAQQFSDYHSELNMSSLELGDSALYFCAGSRRTSGYNEQFFGPGTRLTVL.

The gene calls are TRBV30 and TRBJ1-2, with 7 bases that match TRBD1. This CDR3 is 17 amino acids long. Looked up from germline, CDR1 is GTSNPN and CDR2 is SVGIG (reference sequence). The ends lost 1 base at V and 1 base at J; junction bases unmatched: 12. The DNA for the CDR3 is TGTGCCTGGAGTGCCCGCGGCAGGGGGTCCTTTAACTATGGCTACACCTTC. Amino acids: CAWSARGRGSFNYGYTF.

This sequence joins TRBV29-1 and TRBJ2-3, with 8 bases matching TRBD2. The junction had 3 bases not matched to a gene; V was cut back by 4 bases and J by 0 bases. This CDR3 contains 14 residues. Germline V gene sequence: CDR1 SQVTM, CDR2 ANQGSEA. CDR3 sequence reads: CSVVSGKSTDTQYF. In DNA form, the CDR3 reads TGCAGCGTTGTTAGCGGGAAAAGCACAGATACGCAGTATTTT.